Sequencing of this T cell receptor beta chain was carried out in a study of identifying expanded T cells in peripheral blood. Healthy donors had no documented immune events, such as infections, while sampled. There are a few counts of this clone. What it binds is not known. Study results and limitations: Variance in clone template counts between two-week samples significantly increased with total template count across all healthy donors.

The assay was immunoSEQ multiplex PCR, and TCRdb's table has in-frame clones only and misses some. The table has about 90,000 clones, 80% to 90% seen once. Germline V gene data show CDR1 as SEHNR and CDR2 as FQNEAQ (reference sequence). The J segment lost 13 bases and the V segment lost 5 bases, leaving 17 bases of the junction unmatched. CDR3 length equals 16 residues. The TCR sequence derives from a person aged 18 to 75 in good health. This rearrangement joins TRBV7-9 to TRBJ1-6; 7 bases fit TRBD1. The specimen was blood. The CDR3 is CASSQHGTVRTSPLHF. As DNA, the CDR3 is TGTGCCAGCAGCCAGCACGGGACAGTCAGGACGAGCCCCCTCCACTTT.